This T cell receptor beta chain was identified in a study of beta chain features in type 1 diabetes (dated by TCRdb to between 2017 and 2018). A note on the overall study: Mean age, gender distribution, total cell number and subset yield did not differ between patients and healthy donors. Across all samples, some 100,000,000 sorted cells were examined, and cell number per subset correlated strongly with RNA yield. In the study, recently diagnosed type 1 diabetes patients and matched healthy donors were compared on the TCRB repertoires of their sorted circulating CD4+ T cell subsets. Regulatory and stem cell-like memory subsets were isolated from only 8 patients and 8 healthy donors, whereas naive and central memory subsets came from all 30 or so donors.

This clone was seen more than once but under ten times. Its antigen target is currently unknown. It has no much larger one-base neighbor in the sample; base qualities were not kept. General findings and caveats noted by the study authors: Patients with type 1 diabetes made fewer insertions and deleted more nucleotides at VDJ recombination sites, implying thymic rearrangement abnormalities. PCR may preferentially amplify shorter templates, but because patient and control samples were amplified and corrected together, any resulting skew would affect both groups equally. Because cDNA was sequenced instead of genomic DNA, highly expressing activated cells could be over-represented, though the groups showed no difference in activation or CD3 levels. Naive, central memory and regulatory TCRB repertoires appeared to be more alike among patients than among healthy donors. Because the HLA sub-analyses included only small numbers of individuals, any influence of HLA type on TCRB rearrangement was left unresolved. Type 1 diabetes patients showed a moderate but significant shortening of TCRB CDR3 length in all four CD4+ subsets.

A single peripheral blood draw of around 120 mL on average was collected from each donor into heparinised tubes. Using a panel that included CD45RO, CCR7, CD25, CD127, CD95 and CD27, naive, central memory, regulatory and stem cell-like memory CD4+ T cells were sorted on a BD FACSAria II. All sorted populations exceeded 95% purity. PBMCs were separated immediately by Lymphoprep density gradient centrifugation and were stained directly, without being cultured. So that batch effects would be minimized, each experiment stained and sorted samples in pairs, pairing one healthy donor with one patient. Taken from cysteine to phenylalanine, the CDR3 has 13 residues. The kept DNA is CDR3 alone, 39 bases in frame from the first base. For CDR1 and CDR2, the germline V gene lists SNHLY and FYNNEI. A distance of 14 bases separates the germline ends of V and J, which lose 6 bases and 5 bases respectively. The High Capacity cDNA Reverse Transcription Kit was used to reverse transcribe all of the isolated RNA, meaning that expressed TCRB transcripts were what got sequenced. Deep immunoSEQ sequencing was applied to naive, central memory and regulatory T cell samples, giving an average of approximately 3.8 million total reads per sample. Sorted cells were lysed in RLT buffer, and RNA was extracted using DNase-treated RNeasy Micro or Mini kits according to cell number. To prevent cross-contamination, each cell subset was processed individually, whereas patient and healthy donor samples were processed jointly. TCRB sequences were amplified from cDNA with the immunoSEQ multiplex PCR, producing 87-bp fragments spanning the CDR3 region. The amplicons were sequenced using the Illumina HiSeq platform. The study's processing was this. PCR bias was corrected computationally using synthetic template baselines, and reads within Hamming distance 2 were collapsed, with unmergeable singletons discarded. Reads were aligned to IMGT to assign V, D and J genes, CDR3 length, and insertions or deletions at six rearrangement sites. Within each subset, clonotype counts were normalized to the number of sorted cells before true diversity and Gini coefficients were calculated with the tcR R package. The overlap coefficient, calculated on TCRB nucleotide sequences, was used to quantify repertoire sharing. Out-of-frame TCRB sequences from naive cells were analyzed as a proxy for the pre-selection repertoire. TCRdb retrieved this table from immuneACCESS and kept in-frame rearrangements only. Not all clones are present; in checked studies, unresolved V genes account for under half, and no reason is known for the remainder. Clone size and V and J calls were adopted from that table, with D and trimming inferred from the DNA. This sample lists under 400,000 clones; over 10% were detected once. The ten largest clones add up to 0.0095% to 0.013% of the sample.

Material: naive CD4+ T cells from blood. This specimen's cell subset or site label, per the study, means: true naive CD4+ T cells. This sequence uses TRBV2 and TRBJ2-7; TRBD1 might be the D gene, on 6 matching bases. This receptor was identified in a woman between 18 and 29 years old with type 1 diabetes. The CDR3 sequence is CASSARQVDEQYF. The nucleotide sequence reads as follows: TGTGCCAGCAGCGCCAGACAGGTCGACGAGCAGTACTTC.